The T cell receptor (beta chain) under discussion was sequenced for a study of graft-versus-host responses after intestinal transplantation. The CDR3 loop spans 13 amino acids. Trimming removed 3 bases at V and 2 bases at J, with 7 bases between. Germline values: CDR1 MNHNS, CDR2 SASEGT. Clones were sequenced by immunoSEQ multiplex PCR, and TCRdb holds only the in-frame ones, with some missing. The profile covers some 10,000 clones, with 25% to 30% appearing a single time and around 3% taken by the ten largest. Post-reaction sorting isolated proliferating CFSE-low CD3+CD4+ and CD3+CD8+ responders. The sequence was obtained from a human patient who received an intestinal transplant. The source material was alloreactive CD4+ T cells from a mixed lymphocyte reaction culture, sampled before intestinal transplant. Specified subset: CFSE-low proliferating T cells sorted from roughly six-day pre-transplant mixed lymphocyte reaction (GvH or HvG direction). V and J are TRBV6-1 and TRBJ1-2; maybe TRBD1 (5 bases). In DNA, the CDR3 is TGTGCCAGCAGTGAGACAGAGAACTATGGCTACACCTTC. Amino acids: CASSETENYGYTF.